One T cell receptor beta chain is described in this entry. Germline assignment: CDR1 SNHLY and CDR2 FYNNEI. The CDR3 sequence is 16 residues long. Trimming removed 1 base at V and 1 base at J, with 12 bases between. This entry comes from a study of tumor-infiltrating lymphocytes in localized non-small cell lung cancer. Sequencing was performed with immunoSEQ multiplex PCR; in TCRdb, only in-frame clones are kept and a portion is missing. The sample has 11,000 or so clones, about 86% seen once; the top ten hold 7.8%. This receptor was identified in a human donor with non-small cell lung cancer. What was sequenced was uninvolved lung tissue not adjacent to the tumor. The chain uses TRBV2 and TRBJ2-3, with a weak D call TRBD1 (6 bases). This CDR3 reads CASSEGQGRRTDTQYF. The CDR3 DNA sequence: TGTGCCAGCAGTGAAGGCCAGGGGAGACGCACAGATACGCAGTATTTT. The full variable domain, in which reference TRBV2 and TRBJ2-3 provide the parts outside the CDR3, is EPEVTQTPSHQVTQMGQEVILRCVPISNHLYFYWYRQILGQKVEFLVSFYNNEISEKSEIFDDQFSVERPDGSNFTLKIRSTKLEDSAMYFCASSEGQGRRTDTQYFGPGTRLTVL.